This T cell receptor beta chain originates from a study of molecular identifiers for immune sequencing clone quantification. Study-level background: Naive CD8 RNA (around 20,000 or 99,000 cells) was divided into five aliquots, with four sequenced. Whole-study results and caveats: Over 98% of effector molecules, but under 1% in naive cells, were held by clones with more than 20 RNA copies. For highly expanded clones, sizes could be underestimated when identical TCR molecules share a barcode. Jurkat TCR RNA spiked in from one cell reportedly remained identifiable amid about a million naive cells.

This clonotype was recorded only once. The antigen is unknown. The junction differs from germline at one of its ends, possibly a read error. TCRdb re-called the PCR reads through MiXCR, storing one row per CDR3 protein. Seen here are 460,000 or so distinct CDR3 sequences, about 20% observed once, and the top ten hold under 0.85%. The receptor was derived from a human donor in good health. Some libraries in this study had Jurkat cell RNA spiked in. Sequences were obtained from naive CD8+ T cells from blood, with Jurkat cell RNA spiked in. Subset here: FACS-sorted CD8+CD4-CCR7+CD45RA+ naive T cells.

The CDR3, as DNA: TGTGCCGGTAGTATCCGGGACAGGGGGCGCATATACGAGCAGTACTTC. Its protein product is CAGSIRDRGRIYEQYF. This chain joins TRBV19 and TRBJ2-7, with 12 nucleotides matching TRBD1. Germline V lookup: CDR1 LNHDA, CDR2 SQIVND (reference sequence). This CDR3 contains 16 residues. The variable domain in full, completed from reference TRBV19 and TRBJ2-7, reads DGGITQSPKYLFRKEGQNVTLSCEQNLNHDAMYWYRQDPGQGLRLIYYSQIVNDFQKGDIAEGYSVSREKKESFPLTVTSAQKNPTAFYLCAGSIRDRGRIYEQYFGPGTRLTVT.